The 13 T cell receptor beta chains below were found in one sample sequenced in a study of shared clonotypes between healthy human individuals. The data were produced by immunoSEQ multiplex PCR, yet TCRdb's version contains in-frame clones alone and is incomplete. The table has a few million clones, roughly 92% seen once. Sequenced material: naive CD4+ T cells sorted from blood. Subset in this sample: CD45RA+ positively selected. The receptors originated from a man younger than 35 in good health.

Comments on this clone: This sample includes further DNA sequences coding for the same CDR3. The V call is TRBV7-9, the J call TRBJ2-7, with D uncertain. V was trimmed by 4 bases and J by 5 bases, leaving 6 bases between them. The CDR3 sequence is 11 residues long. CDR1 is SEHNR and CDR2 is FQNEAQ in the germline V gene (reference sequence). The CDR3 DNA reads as TGTGCCAGCAGCTCCGTGCACGAGCAGTACTTC. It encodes CASSSVHEQYF. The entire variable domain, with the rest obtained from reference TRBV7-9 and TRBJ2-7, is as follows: DTGVSQNPRHKITKRGQNVTFRCDPISEHNRLYWYRQTLGQGPEFLTYFQNEAQLEKSRLLSDRFSAERPKGSFSTLEIQRTEQGDSAMYLCASSSVHEQYFGPGTRLTVT.

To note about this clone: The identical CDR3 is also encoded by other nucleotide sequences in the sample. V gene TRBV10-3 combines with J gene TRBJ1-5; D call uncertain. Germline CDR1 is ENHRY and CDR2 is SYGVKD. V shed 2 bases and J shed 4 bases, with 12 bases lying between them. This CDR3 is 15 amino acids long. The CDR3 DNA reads TGTGCCATCAGTGAGGGTAGGGAGGGAAATCAGCCCCAGCATTTT. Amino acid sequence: CAISEGREGNQPQHF.

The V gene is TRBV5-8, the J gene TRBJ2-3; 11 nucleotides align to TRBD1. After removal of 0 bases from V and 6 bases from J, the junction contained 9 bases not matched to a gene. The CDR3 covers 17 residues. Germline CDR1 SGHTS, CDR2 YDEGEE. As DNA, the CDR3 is TGTGCCAGCAGCTTGGCCGTGGGACAGGGGGTATCCGATACGCAGTATTTT. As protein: CASSLAVGQGVSDTQYF.

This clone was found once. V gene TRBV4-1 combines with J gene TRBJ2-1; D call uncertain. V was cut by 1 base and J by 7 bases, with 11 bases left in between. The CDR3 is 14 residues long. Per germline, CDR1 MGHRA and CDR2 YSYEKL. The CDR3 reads CASSQVDTGNEQFF. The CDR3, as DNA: TGCGCCAGCAGCCAAGTAGACACGGGTAATGAGCAGTTCTTC.

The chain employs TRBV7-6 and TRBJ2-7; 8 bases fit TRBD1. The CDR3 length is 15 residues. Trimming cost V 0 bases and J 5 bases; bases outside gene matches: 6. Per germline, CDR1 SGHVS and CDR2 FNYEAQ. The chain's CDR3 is CASSLADGQGDEQYF. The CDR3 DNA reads TGTGCCAGCAGCTTAGCCGACGGACAGGGAGACGAGCAGTACTTC.

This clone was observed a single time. The CDR3 region has the DNA TGTGCCAGCAGTGAAATAACAGGGTGGCGTAAGGATTCACCCCTCCACTTT. Protein: CASSEITGWRKDSPLHF. The chain carries TRBV6-1 and TRBJ1-6; D is possibly TRBD1 (6 bases). The CDR3 has 17 residues. Germline CDR1 is MNHNS and CDR2 is SASEGT. The germline V and J ends were trimmed by 2 bases and 8 bases, with 19 bases remaining between them.

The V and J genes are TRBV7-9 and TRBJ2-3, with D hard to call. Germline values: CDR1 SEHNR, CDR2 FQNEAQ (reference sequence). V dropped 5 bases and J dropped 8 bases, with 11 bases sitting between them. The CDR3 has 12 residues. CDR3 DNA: TGTGCCAGCAGCCCGTTAGAGCCTACGCAGTATTTT. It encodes CASSPLEPTQYF.

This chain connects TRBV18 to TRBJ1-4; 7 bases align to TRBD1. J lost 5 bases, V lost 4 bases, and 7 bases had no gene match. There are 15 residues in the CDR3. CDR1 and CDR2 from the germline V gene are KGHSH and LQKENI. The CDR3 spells CASSQRGTDNEKLFF. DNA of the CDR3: TGTGCCAGCTCACAACGCGGGACAGACAATGAAAAACTGTTTTTT.

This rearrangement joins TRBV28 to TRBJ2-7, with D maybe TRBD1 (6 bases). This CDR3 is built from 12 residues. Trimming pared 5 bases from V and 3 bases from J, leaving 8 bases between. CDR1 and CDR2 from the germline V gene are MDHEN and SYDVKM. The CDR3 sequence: CASSKDSYEQYF. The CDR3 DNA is TGTGCCAGCAGTAAGGACAGCTACGAGCAGTACTTC. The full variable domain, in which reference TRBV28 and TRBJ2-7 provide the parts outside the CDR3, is DVKVTQSSRYLVKRTGEKVFLECVQDMDHENMFWYRQDPGLGLRLIYFSYDVKMKEKGDIPEGYSVSREKKERFSLILESASTNQTSMYLCASSKDSYEQYFGPGTRLTVT.

The CDR3 coding sequence is TGCGCCAGCAGCCGCGAGCGGGAGGGCCTGGGAGAGACCCAGTACTTC. Its translation is CASSREREGLGETQYF. The chain combines TRBV4-3 with TRBJ2-5; 10 bases align to TRBD2. The V gene's germline CDR1 is LGHNA and CDR2 YSLEER. J lost 4 bases, V lost 4 bases, and 9 bases had no gene match. The CDR3 sequence is 16 residues long.

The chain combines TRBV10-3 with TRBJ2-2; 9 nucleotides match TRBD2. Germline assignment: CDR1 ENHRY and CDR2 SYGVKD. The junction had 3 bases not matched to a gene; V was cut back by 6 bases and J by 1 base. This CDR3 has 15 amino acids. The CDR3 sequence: CAIRSSGMNTGELFF. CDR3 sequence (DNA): TGTGCCATCAGGTCTAGCGGGATGAACACCGGGGAGCTGTTTTTT.

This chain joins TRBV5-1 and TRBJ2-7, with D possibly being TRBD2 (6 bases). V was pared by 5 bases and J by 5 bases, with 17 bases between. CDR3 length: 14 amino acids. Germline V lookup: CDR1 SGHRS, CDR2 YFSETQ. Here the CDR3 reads CASSPGGPQHEQYF. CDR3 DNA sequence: TGCGCCAGCAGTCCAGGAGGGCCGCAGCACGAGCAGTACTTC.

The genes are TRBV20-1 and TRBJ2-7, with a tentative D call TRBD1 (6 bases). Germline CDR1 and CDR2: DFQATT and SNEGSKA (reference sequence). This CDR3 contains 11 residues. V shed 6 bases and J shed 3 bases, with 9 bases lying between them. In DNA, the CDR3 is TGCAGTGCACCACAGGGCTACGAGCAGTACTTC. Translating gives CSAPQGYEQYF.